The present T cell receptor (beta chain) was sequenced within a study of blood T cell repertoires in COVID-19. Study context: Whether acute or convalescent, the COVID-19 samples came from the United States, Italy and Spain. Sources were T cells, B-cell-depleted T cells, or PBMCs; the material itself was cDNA or gDNA.

Trimming pared 4 bases from V and 3 bases from J, leaving 10 bases between. The CDR3 runs to 14 residues. The V gene's germline CDR1 is SNHLY and CDR2 FYNNEI. Authors' processing steps: It was from reference gene primer amplification that nucleated cell counts were estimated. Sequencing was performed with immunoSEQ multiplex PCR; in TCRdb, only in-frame clones are kept and a portion is missing. The V and J calls and clone size come from that table; D and trimming were worked out from the DNA. The table shows 100,000 to 150,000 clones, with around 88% occurring only once. V and J are TRBV2 and TRBJ1-3; no firm D call. This TCR derives from a man aged 50 to 60 with acute or convalescent COVID-19. Sample: peripheral blood. CDR3 coding DNA: TGTGCCAGCAGTGGGCAGATGCATGGAAACACCATATATTTT. This encodes CASSGQMHGNTIYF.